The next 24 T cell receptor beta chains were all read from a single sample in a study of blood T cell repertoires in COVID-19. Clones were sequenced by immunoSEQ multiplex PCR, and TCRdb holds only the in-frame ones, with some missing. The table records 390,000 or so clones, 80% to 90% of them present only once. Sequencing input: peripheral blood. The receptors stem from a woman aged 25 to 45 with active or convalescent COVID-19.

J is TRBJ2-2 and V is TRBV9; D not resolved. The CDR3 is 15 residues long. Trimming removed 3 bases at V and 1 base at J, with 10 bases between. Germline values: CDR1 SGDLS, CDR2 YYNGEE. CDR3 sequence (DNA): TGTGCCAGCAGCGCCTACCCGATGAACACCGGGGAGCTGTTTTTT. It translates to CASSAYPMNTGELFF. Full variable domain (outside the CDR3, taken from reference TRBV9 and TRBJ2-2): DSGVTQTPKHLITATGQRVTLRCSPRSGDLSVYWYQQSLDQGLQFLIQYYNGEERAKGNILERFSAQQFPDLHSELNLSSLELGDSALYFCASSAYPMNTGELFFGEGSRLTVL.

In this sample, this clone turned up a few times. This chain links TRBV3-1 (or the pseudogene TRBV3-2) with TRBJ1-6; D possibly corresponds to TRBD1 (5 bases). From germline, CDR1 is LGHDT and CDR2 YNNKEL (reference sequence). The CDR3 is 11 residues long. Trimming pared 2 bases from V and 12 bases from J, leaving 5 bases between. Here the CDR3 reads CASSQQGPLHF. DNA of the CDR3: TGTGCCAGCAGCCAACAGGGACCCCTCCACTTT.

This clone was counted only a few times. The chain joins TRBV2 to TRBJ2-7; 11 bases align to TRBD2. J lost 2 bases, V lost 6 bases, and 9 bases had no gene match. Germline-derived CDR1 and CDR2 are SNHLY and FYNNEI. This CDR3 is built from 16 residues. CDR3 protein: CASRYSELAGAYEQYF. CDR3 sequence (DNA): TGTGCCAGCAGATACTCGGAACTAGCGGGGGCCTACGAGCAGTACTTC.

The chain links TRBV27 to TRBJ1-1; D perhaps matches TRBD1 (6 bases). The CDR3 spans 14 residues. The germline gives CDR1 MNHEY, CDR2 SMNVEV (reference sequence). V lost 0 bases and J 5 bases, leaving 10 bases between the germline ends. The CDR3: CASSLSQGWTEAFF. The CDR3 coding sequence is TGTGCCAGCAGTTTATCACAGGGTTGGACTGAAGCTTTCTTT.

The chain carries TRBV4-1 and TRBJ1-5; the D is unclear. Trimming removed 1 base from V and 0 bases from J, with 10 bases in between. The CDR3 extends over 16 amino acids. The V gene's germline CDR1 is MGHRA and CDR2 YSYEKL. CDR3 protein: CASSQVSENSNQPQHF. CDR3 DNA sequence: TGCGCCAGCAGCCAAGTTTCGGAGAATAGCAATCAGCCCCAGCATTTT.

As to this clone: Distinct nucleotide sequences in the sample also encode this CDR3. The CDR3 DNA is TGTGCCAGCAGTTCGACAGTGAACACTGAAGCTTTCTTT. This sequence encodes CASSSTVNTEAFF. The chain is built from TRBV6-5 and TRBJ1-1, with D possibly matching TRBD1 (5 bases). This CDR3 contains 13 residues. Germline-derived CDR1 and CDR2 are MNHEY and SVGAGI. Trimming removed 4 bases at V and 0 bases at J, with 6 bases between.

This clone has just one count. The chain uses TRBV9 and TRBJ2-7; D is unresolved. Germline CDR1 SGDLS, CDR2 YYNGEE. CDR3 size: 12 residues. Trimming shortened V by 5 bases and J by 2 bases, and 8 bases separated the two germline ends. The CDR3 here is CASSRYPYEQYF. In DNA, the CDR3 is TGTGCCAGCAGTCGGTACCCCTACGAGCAGTACTTC.

Here the CDR3 reads CASSLVSGNTIYF. The DNA of the CDR3 is TGTGCCAGCAGCCTCGTTTCGGGAAACACCATATATTTT. The chain recombines TRBV6-5 with TRBJ1-3; D remains unclear. Germline CDR1 MNHEY, CDR2 SVGAGI. V lost 6 bases and J lost 4, with 10 bases in between. The length of the CDR3 is 13 residues.

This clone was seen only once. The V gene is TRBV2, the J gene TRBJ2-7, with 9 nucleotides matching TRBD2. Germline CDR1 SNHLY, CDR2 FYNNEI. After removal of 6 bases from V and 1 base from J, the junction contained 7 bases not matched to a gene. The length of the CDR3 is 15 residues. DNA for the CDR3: TGTGCCAGCAGGTGGCGGGGGGGGGAGTCCTACGAGCAGTACTTC. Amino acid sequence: CASRWRGGESYEQYF.

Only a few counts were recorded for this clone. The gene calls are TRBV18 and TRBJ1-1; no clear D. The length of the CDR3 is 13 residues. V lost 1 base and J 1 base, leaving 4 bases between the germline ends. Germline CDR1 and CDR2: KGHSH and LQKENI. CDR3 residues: CASSPLGNTEAFF. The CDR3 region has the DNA TGTGCCAGCTCACCACTCGGGAACACTGAAGCTTTCTTT.

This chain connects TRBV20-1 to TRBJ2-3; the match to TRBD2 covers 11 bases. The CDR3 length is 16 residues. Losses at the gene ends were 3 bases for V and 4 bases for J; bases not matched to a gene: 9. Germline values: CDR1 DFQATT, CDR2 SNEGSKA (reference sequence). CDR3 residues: CSASWRLAGSADTQYF. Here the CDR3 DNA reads TGCAGTGCTAGTTGGCGACTAGCGGGAAGTGCAGATACGCAGTATTTT.

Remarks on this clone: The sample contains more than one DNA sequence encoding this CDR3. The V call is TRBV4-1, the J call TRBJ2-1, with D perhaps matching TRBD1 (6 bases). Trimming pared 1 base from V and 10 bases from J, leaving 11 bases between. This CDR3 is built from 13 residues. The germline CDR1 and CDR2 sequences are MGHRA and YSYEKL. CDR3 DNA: TGCGCCAGCAGCCAAGTAGGGGGAGACGAGCAGTTCTTC. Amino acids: CASSQVGGDEQFF.

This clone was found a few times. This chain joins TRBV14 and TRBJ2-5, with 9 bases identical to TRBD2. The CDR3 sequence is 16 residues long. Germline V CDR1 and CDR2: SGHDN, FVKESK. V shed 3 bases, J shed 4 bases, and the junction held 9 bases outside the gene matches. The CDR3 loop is CASSHDWRGGGETQYF. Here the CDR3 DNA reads TGTGCCAGCAGCCATGATTGGCGGGGGGGCGGAGAGACCCAGTACTTC.

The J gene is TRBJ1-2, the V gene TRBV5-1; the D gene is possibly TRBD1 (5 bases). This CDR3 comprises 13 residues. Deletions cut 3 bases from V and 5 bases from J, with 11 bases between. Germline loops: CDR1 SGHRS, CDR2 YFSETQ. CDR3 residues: CASSSSGEYGYTF. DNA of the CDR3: TGCGCCAGCAGCTCTTCGGGGGAGTATGGCTACACCTTC.

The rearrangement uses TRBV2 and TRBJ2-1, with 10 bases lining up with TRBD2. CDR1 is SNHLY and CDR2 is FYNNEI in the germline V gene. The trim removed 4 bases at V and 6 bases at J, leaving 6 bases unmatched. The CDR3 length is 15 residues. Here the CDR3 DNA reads TGTGCCAGCAGTGCCGCGGGACTAGCGACCAATGAGCAGTTCTTC. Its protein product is CASSAAGLATNEQFF.

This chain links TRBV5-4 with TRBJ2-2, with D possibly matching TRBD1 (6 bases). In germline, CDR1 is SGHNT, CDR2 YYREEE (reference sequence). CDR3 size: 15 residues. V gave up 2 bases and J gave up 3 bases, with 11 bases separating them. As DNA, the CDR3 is TGTGCCAGCAGCTTTGGGGGCTCGGACACCGGGGAGCTGTTTTTT. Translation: CASSFGGSDTGELFF.

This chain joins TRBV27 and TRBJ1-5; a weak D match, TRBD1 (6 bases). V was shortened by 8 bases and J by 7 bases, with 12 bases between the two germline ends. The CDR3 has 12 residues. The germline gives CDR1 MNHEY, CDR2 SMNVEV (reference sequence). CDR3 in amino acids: CASCRGGQPQHF. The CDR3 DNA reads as TGTGCCAGCTGTAGGGGGGGACAGCCCCAGCATTTT.

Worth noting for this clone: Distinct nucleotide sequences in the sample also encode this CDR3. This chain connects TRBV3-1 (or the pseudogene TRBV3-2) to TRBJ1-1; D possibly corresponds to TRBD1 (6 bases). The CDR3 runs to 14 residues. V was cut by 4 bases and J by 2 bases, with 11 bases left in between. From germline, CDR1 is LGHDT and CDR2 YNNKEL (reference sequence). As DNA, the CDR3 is TGTGCCAGCAGCCCCACAGGGAGAAACACTGAAGCTTTCTTT. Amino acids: CASSPTGRNTEAFF.

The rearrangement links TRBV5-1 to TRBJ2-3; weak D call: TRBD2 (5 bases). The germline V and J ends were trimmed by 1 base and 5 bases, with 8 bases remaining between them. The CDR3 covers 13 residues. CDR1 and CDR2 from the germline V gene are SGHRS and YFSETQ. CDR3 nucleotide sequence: TGCGCCAGCAGCTTGCCCGGGGAAGATACGCAGTATTTT. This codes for CASSLPGEDTQYF.

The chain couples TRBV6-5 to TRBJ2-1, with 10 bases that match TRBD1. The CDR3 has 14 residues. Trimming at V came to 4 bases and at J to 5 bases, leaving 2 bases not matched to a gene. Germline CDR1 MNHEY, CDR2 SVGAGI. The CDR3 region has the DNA TGTGCCAGCAGTTGGACAGGGGGAAACAATGAGCAGTTCTTC. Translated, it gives CASSWTGGNNEQFF.

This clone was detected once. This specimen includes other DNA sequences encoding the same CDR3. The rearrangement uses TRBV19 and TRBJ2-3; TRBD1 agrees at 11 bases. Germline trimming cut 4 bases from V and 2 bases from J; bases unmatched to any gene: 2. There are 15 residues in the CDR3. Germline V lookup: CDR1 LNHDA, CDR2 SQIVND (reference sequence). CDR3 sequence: CASSTGQGDTDTQYF. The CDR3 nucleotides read TGTGCCAGTAGTACGGGACAGGGGGACACAGATACGCAGTATTTT.

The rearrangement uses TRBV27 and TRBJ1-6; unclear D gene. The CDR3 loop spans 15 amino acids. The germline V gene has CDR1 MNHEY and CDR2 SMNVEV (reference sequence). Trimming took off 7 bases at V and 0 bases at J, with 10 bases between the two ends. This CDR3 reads CASTLGSSYNSPLHF. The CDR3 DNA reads TGTGCCAGCACCTTAGGGAGCTCCTATAATTCACCCCTCCACTTT.

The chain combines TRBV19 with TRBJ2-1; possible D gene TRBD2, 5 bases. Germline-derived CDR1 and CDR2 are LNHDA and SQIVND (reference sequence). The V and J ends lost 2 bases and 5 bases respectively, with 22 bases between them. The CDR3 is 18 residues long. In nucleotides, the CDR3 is TGTGCCAGTAGTATACTACGGGGAGCCCTCCCAAAACACAATGAGCAGTTCTTC. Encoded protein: CASSILRGALPKHNEQFF.

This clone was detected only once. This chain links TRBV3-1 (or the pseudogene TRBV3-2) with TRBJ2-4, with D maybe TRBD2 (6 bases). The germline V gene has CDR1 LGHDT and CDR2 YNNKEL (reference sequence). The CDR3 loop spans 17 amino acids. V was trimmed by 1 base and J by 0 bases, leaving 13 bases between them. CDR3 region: CASSQVAGTLAKNIQYF. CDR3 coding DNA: TGTGCCAGCAGCCAAGTAGCCGGGACTCTAGCCAAAAACATTCAGTACTTC.